Presented here are 4 T cell receptor beta chains from one specimen sequenced in a study of T cell changes during pregnancy in multiple sclerosis. Clones were sequenced by immunoSEQ multiplex PCR, and TCRdb holds only the in-frame ones, with some missing. The sample contains roughly 69,000 clones, 80% to 95% of which appear only once. The sequenced sample was peripheral blood, obtained in the second trimester of pregnancy. Source of these receptors: a female donor with multiple sclerosis, enrolled in a pregnancy study.

This clone was observed a handful of times. The chain uses TRBV7-9 and TRBJ2-4; TRBD1 is a possible D gene (5 bases). This CDR3 comprises 15 residues. Germline values: CDR1 SEHNR, CDR2 FQNEAQ (reference sequence). V lost 5 bases and J 6 bases, leaving 17 bases between the germline ends. The CDR3 nucleotides read TGTGCCAGCAGCCTAACCCAAGACAGTTTAAACATTCAGTACTTC. This codes for CASSLTQDSLNIQYF.

This chain links TRBV7-9 with TRBJ1-5; 7 bases fit TRBD1. Trimming at V came to 5 bases and at J to 3 bases, leaving 7 bases not matched to a gene. The CDR3 is 15 amino acids. Germline CDR1 SEHNR, CDR2 FQNEAQ (reference sequence). CDR3 sequence reads: CASSEGDRDNQPQHF. In DNA, the CDR3 is TGTGCCAGCAGCGAGGGCGACAGGGACAATCAGCCCCAGCATTTT.

There are a few counts of this clone. The chain combines TRBV29-1 with TRBJ1-1; the D is unclear. Trimming removed 5 bases from V and 4 bases from J, with 8 bases in between. The germline gives CDR1 SQVTM, CDR2 ANQGSEA. The CDR3 consists of 11 residues. Written as DNA, the CDR3 is TGCAGCGTTTATCCAGGCACTGAAGCTTTCTTT. Translated: CSVYPGTEAFF.

The chain links TRBV7-8 to TRBJ2-7, with D possibly TRBD2 on 6 matching bases. This CDR3 is 15 amino acids long. Trimming pared 4 bases from V and 0 bases from J, leaving 13 bases between. CDR1 is SGHVS and CDR2 is FQNEAQ in the germline V gene. Written as DNA, the CDR3 is TGTGCCAGCAGCTCCCGGGACTGGAGCTCCTACGAGCAGTACTTC. Translating gives CASSSRDWSSYEQYF.